Listed below are T cell receptor beta chains from one sample, sequenced in a study of blood T cell repertoires in COVID-19. The repertoire was sequenced with immunoSEQ multiplex PCR; TCRdb's copy has only in-frame clones and lacks some. The sample records approximately 350,000 clones, 89% being singletons. Sequences were obtained from peripheral blood. All receptors come from a man between 35 and 55 years old with acute or convalescent COVID-19. Both conserved end residues are part of each CDR3. D genes are given only for firm matches. Clone size is not always given. Where it is, it says once, few, many or a class for expanded clones.

NA	TRBD2	TRBJ2-3	TRBV2	TGTGCCAGCAGTGATGGTAGCGGGGGAGATACGCAGTATTTT	CASSDGSGGDTQYF
NA	TRBD2	TRBJ2-7	TRBV5-1	TGCGCCAGCAGTTGGACCACTAGCGGGGGGCGCTACGAGCAGTACTTC	CASSWTTSGGRYEQYF
NA	TRBD1	TRBJ2-3	TRBV6-5	TGTGCCAGCAGGGTGACAGGGTCGATCACAGATACGCAGTATTTT	CASRVTGSITDTQYF
few	NA	TRBJ2-1	TRBV7-9	TGTGCCAGCAGCTTAGTGGGGCCTTACAATGAGCAGTTCTTC	CASSLVGPYNEQFF
NA	TRBD1	TRBJ2-7	TRBV7-3	TGTGCCAGCAGCTTAACGGGACAGGGAATCTACGAGCAGTACTTC	CASSLTGQGIYEQYF
once	TRBD2	TRBJ2-5	TRBV3-1/TRBV3-2	TGTGCCAGCAGCCGCCTCGGAGCGGGGGACCAAGAGACCCAGTACTTC	CASSRLGAGDQETQYF
NA	TRBD1	TRBJ2-7	TRBV6-5	TGTGCCAGCAGTTACTCGACAGGGGGCTACGAGCAGTACTTC	CASSYSTGGYEQYF
NA	NA	TRBJ1-5	TRBV6-5	TGTGCCAGCAGGCTGACAGACTTCAATCAGCCCCAGCATTTT	CASRLTDFNQPQHF
NA	TRBD1	TRBJ1-3	TRBV30	TGTGCCTGGAGCGGGGACAGGGCTGCTGGAAACACCATATATTTT	CAWSGDRAAGNTIYF
once	TRBD1	TRBJ1-1	TRBV5-5	TGTGCCAGCAGCTTGGAATTTGCGGGACAGGGGTTGAACACTGAAGCTTTCTTT	CASSLEFAGQGLNTEAFF
NA	NA	TRBJ1-6	TRBV6-5	TGTGCCAGCAGTTATCGGACGGGGAGGGGGAATTCACCCCTCCACTTT	CASSYRTGRGNSPLHF
NA	NA	TRBJ1-5	TRBV6-2/TRBV6-3	TGTGCCAGCAGTTACGAGGGGGAGAGGGATCAGCCCCAGCATTTT	CASSYEGERDQPQHF
NA	NA	TRBJ2-1	TRBV7-2	TGTGCCAGCAGCTTAGCCTCGGTAAATGAGCAGTTCTTC	CASSLASVNEQFF
once	NA	TRBJ1-2	TRBV5-6	TGTGCCAGCAGCTGGCAGTCCGCTAGTTATGGCTACACCTTC	CASSWQSASYGYTF
NA	TRBD1	TRBJ1-5	TRBV28	TGTGCCAGCAGTATCCCAGGGGGACAGCCCCAGCATTTT	CASSIPGGQPQHF
NA	TRBD1	TRBJ1-4	TRBV4-1	TGCGCCAGCAGCCAAGAAGGGGGCAGGGGAGGAACTAATGAAAAACTGTTTTTT	CASSQEGGRGGTNEKLFF
once	TRBD1	TRBJ2-5	TRBV7-8	TGTGCCAGCAGGGTCCTCGTTCCCAGGGGGCTCGACCAAGAGACCCAGTACTTC	CASRVLVPRGLDQETQYF
NA	TRBD2	TRBJ2-1	TRBV3-1/TRBV3-2	TGTGCCAGCAGCCTTAGCGGGGGGCCTATACAGTTCTTC	CASSLSGGPIQFF
NA	TRBD1	TRBJ1-2	TRBV28	TGTGCCAGCAGTTTTTATAGGACAGGGGCCAACTATGGCTACACCTTC	CASSFYRTGANYGYTF
NA	NA	TRBJ1-5	TRBV3-1/TRBV3-2	TGTGCCAGCAGCCAAAACAGGGAGAATCAGCCCCAGCATTTT	CASSQNRENQPQHF
few	NA	TRBJ2-2	TRBV7-2	TGTGCCAGCAGGAAATCGGTTTCGAACACCGGGGAGCTGTTTTTT	CASRKSVSNTGELFF
NA	NA	TRBJ1-6	TRBV9	TGTGCCAGCAGCGCAGCGGACAGTCCTTCACCCCTCCACTTT	CASSAADSPSPLHF
NA	TRBD1	TRBJ1-3	TRBV7-9	TGTGCCAGCAGCCCGCAGGGGGCGAGTGGAAACACCATATATTTT	CASSPQGASGNTIYF
NA	NA	TRBJ1-2	TRBV6-2/TRBV6-3	TGTGCCAGCAGTTACTCGAGCGGAGACTATGGCTACACCTTC	CASSYSSGDYGYTF
NA	TRBD2	TRBJ2-1	TRBV11-3	TGTGCCAGCAGCTTTCACGGACTAGCGGGGGAGGGTGAGCAGTTCTTC	CASSFHGLAGEGEQFF
NA	NA	TRBJ2-1	TRBV6-5	TGTGCCAGCAGTTACAATACAGGAAGGAATGAGCAGTTCTTC	CASSYNTGRNEQFF
few	TRBD1	TRBJ1-2	TRBV6-5	TGTGCCAGCAGGTTGAACAGGGGGCAGCGTGATGGCTACACCTTC	CASRLNRGQRDGYTF
NA	NA	TRBJ1-1	TRBV5-5	TGTGCCAGCAGCTTGGGGGGACATATGAACACTGAAGCTTTCTTT	CASSLGGHMNTEAFF
NA	TRBD1	TRBJ2-3	TRBV5-1	TGCGCCAGCAGCTTTGGCCTAGGGGGCTTAGATACGCAGTATTTT	CASSFGLGGLDTQYF
NA	TRBD1	TRBJ2-7	TRBV7-7	TGTGCTAGCAGCCAAGGACAGGGGGGTTCCTACGAGCAGTACTTC	CASSQGQGGSYEQYF
NA	TRBD1	TRBJ1-5	TRBV27	TGTGCCAGCAATGAGGGACAGGGGACGAATCAGCCCCAGCATTTT	CASNEGQGTNQPQHF
NA	TRBD2	TRBJ2-5	TRBV5-1	TGCGCCAGCAGCTTGGCGGCGGGGGGGCGGGAGACCCAGTACTTC	CASSLAAGGRETQYF
NA	NA	TRBJ1-2	TRBV10-2	TGCGCCACCCGAGTTACGACAGGCCTGGTCGATACTAACTATGGCTACACCTTC	CATRVTTGLVDTNYGYTF
NA	NA	TRBJ1-2	TRBV6-5	TGTGCCAGCAGTTCAGGGCCTAATAACTATGGCTACACCTTC	CASSSGPNNYGYTF
once	NA	TRBJ1-2	TRBV28	TGTGCCAGCAGTCCATACTACAGGACTAACTATGGCTACACCTTC	CASSPYYRTNYGYTF
NA	NA	TRBJ2-1	TRBV19	TGTGCCAGTAGTATAGTGCCGAGCGCTCGAGAGCAGTTCTTC	CASSIVPSAREQFF
NA	NA	TRBJ1-2	TRBV4-2	TGTGCCAGCAGCCAAGAGAACACTGGCTACACCTTC	CASSQENTGYTF
NA	NA	TRBJ2-1	TRBV4-2	TGTGCCAGCAGCCAGGGCCAAGCCATAAATGAGCAGTTCTTC	CASSQGQAINEQFF
NA	NA	TRBJ1-5	TRBV15	TGTGCCACCAGCAGAGGACAGAGTTTTAGCAATCAGCCCCAGCATTTT	CATSRGQSFSNQPQHF
NA	NA	TRBJ1-3	TRBV7-2	TGTGCCAGCAGCTTCTCGGGAAACTCTGGAAACACCATATATTTT	CASSFSGNSGNTIYF
NA	TRBD2	TRBJ2-2	TRBV6-5	TGTGCCAGCAGTTATGGGGAGGGCACCGGGGAGCTGTTTTTT	CASSYGEGTGELFF
NA	NA	TRBJ2-7	TRBV27	TGTGCCAGCAGCTGGACTAATTCCTACGAGCAGTACTTC	CASSWTNSYEQYF
NA	NA	TRBJ1-1	TRBV27	TGTGCCAGCAGTCTAAACCTGGGACTCACCAACACTGAAGCTTTCTTT	CASSLNLGLTNTEAFF
NA	TRBD1	TRBJ1-6	TRBV19	TGTGCCAGTAGGGACCTTTCACAGGGGTCCTATAATTCACCCCTCCACTTT	CASRDLSQGSYNSPLHF
once	TRBD2	TRBJ2-1	TRBV9	TGTGCCAGCAGCGTAGCTCTCCAGGGGACTAGAGAGCAGTTCTTC	CASSVALQGTREQFF
NA	NA	TRBJ1-5	TRBV6-4	TGTGCCAGCAGCCCCGACGGGGGACAGCCCCAGCATTTT	CASSPDGGQPQHF
NA	NA	TRBJ2-1	TRBV11-3	TGTGCCAGCAGCTTCGGAGGAGCGAATAATGAGCAGTTCTTC	CASSFGGANNEQFF
NA	NA	TRBJ1-5	TRBV30	TGTGCCTGGTCTACAGGGTTTGGTGGCAATCAGCCCCAGCATTTT	CAWSTGFGGNQPQHF
NA	TRBD1	TRBJ1-2	TRBV2	TGTGCCAGCATGCCTTTTGACAGGGTGACTCACTACACCTTC	CASMPFDRVTHYTF
NA	TRBD2	TRBJ2-3	TRBV9	TGTGCCAGCAGCGTAGCGAGGCTGAGCGGGGGGGCCGCAGATACGCAGTATTTT	CASSVARLSGGAADTQYF
NA	NA	TRBJ2-5	TRBV5-6	TGTGCCAGCAGCACCATGCCCCCGATGCGAGAGACCCAGTACTTC	CASSTMPPMRETQYF
NA	NA	TRBJ2-1	TRBV14	TGTGCCAGCAGCCAAGATTTATTATCCAATGAGCAGTTCTTC	CASSQDLLSNEQFF
NA	TRBD1	TRBJ1-3	TRBV6-6	TGTGCCAGCAGTGGGACAGGGACAATTGGAAACACCATATATTTT	CASSGTGTIGNTIYF
NA	TRBD2	TRBJ2-1	TRBV20-1	TGCAGTGCTAGTTCGGGGGGGCCTCATGAGCAGTTCTTC	CSASSGGPHEQFF
NA	TRBD1	TRBJ1-1	TRBV5-4	TGTGCCAGCAGCGGGCTTGGACAGGGGCGAAAAGAGAACACTGAAGCTTTCTTT	CASSGLGQGRKENTEAFF
NA	TRBD1	TRBJ1-1	TRBV7-8	TGTGCCAGCAGCTTAGCGGGACAGGGGGATACTGAAGCTTTCTTT	CASSLAGQGDTEAFF
NA	NA	TRBJ1-2	TRBV11-2	TGTGCCAGCAGCTTAGACGAGAACTATGGCTACACCTTC	CASSLDENYGYTF